The TCR beta chain described here comes from a study of OX40 agonist ivuxolimab in advanced cancers. Regarding the research as a whole: Ivuxolimab was an agonistic, fully human IgG2 monoclonal antibody directed against OX40 (CD134), a costimulatory receptor. Three dose-escalation patients achieved partial responses, one with hepatocellular carcinoma and two with cutaneous melanoma. The paper reports the monotherapy dose-escalation portion (N ≈ 50 patients) of the phase I ivuxolimab trial. Peripheral TCRbeta sequencing aimed to test whether ivuxolimab altered TCR sequence diversity and caused clonal T-cell expansion. Patients were allowed to have had prior anti-PD-1, anti-PD-L1 or anti-CTLA-4 therapy, and 40% of the dose-escalation patients had previously received checkpoint inhibitors. Intravenous ivuxolimab was administered to patients every 2 weeks at six dose levels: 0.01, 0.1, 0.3, 1.5, 3 and 10 mg/kg. Among the roughly 52 dose-escalation patients, around 19 had hepatocellular carcinoma, approximately 15 melanoma, 9 renal cell carcinoma and 9 head and neck cancer. In the dose-escalation cohort, 82.7% of patients were male, and the mean age was approximately 60 years, with a range of roughly 23 to 85. On the study overall, not on this receptor specifically: At doses of 0.1 to 3.0 mg/kg, clonal expansion of both CD4+ and CD8+ blood T cells was observed from baseline to week 6. Low levels of normalized T-cell clonal expansion were also shown by some nonresponding patients. The antigen specificity of the peripheral T cells that underwent clonal expansion was not determined. In partial responders in the 0.1-3.0 mg/kg groups, normalized peripheral clonal expansion was found to be among the lowest, especially among CD8+ T cells. After ivuxolimab, CD8+ T cells had more expanded clones than CD4+ T cells on average.

The trial excluded patients who had a history of autoimmune disease or who were on systemic immunosuppression. Peripheral blood for TCR sequencing was collected from all dose cohorts at baseline, on cycle 4 day 1, and on cycle 7 day 1. Samples were obtained from an open-label, multicenter, first-in-human phase I dose-escalation trial of ivuxolimab. Adults with locally advanced or metastatic melanoma, renal cell, hepatocellular, or head and neck squamous cell carcinoma were enrolled in the trial. Before TCR sequencing, CD4+ T cells and CD8+ T cells from peripheral blood were sorted into separate populations. Note on this clone: The antigen it binds to is not known. No base quality information exists; no much larger clone differs at one position.

To sequence the TCRbeta CDR3 region, genomic DNA was isolated from the sorted cells. TCRbeta CDR3 regions were sequenced using the immunoSEQ Assay. Imported from immuneACCESS, the table was reduced by TCRdb to in-frame sequences with V and J called. These copies leave out some clones; in studies compared against another copy, an unresolved V gene accounts for under half, and the cause of the remainder is not known. This sample holds 90,000 to 130,000 clones; approximately 90% were observed only once. In total, the top ten clones hold under 0.85% of the sample. V is clipped by 0 bases and J by 2 bases, and the sequence between their germline boundaries is 7 bases long. Counted from cysteine to phenylalanine, this CDR3 has 14 amino acids. Of the read, only the CDR3 DNA is kept; its 42 bases are in frame from base 1. In the germline V gene (reference sequence), CDR1 corresponds to SGHNT and CDR2 to YYREEE.

The chain is encoded by TRBV5-4 joined to TRBJ2-3, with the identity of the D gene unclear. The sequence was obtained from an adult with an advanced solid tumor such as melanoma, head and neck, liver or kidney cancer. Sequenced material: CD4+ or CD8+ T cells sorted from blood, taken in a trial of the OX40 agonist ivuxolimab. The DNA is as follows: TGTGCCAGCAGCTTGGATACTAACACAGATACGCAGTATTTT. Translation gives CASSLDTNTDTQYF.